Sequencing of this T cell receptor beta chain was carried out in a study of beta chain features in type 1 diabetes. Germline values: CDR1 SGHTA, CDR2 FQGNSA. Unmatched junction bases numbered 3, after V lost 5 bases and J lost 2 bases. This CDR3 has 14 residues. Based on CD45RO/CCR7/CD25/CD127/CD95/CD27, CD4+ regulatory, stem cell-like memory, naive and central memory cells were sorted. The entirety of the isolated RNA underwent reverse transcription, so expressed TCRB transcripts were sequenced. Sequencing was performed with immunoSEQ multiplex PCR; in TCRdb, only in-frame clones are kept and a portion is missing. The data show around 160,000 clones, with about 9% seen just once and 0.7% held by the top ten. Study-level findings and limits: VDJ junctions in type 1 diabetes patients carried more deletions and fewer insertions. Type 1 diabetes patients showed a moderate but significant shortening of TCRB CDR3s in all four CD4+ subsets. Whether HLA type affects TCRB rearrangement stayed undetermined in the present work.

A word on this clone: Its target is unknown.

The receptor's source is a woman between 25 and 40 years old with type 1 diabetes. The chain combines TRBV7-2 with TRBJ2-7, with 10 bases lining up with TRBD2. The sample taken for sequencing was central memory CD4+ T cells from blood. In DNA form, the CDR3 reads TGTGCCAGCAGCCGGACTAGCGGTACCTACGAGCAGTACTTC. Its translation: CASSRTSGTYEQYF. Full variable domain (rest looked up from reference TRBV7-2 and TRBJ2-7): GAGVSQSPSNKVTEKGKDVELRCDPISGHTALYWYRQSLGQGLEFLIYFQGNSAPDKSGLPSDRFSAERTGGSVSTLTIQRTQQEDSAVYLCASSRTSGTYEQYFGPGTRLTVT.